This T cell receptor beta chain was captured in a study of shared clonotypes between healthy human individuals. Turning to this clone: Its antigen remains unidentified.

Study-wide findings and caveats: Larger estimated richness was generally seen in naive subsets than in memory subsets.

Recent vaccinations or acute infections were absent in the healthy HIV-negative adult donors. CD45RA-negative memory and CD45RA+ naive subsets were split from the CD4+ cells. Original data processing: Filtering differed because ImmunoSEQ produced junction-only sequences that carried no quality scores. Repertoires were generated with immunoSEQ multiplex PCR, while TCRdb's copy carries only in-frame clones and drops some. V, J and clone size reflect that table, while D and trimming were determined from the DNA. The sample has hundreds of thousands of clones, less than 80% seen once; the top ten hold roughly 1.9%. CDR1 MDHEN and CDR2 SYDVKM come from the germline V gene. The CDR3 loop spans 17 amino acids. Trimming took 4 bases from V and 4 from J; bases not matched to a gene: 12.

The sequenced sample was memory CD4+ T cells sorted from blood. The subset was: CD45RA-negative fraction. This chain connects TRBV28 to TRBJ2-3; 9 nucleotides match TRBD1. This TCR was recovered from a woman younger than 45 in good health. CDR3 amino acids: CASSSPTGTGRADTQYF. The CDR3 nucleotides are TGTGCCAGCAGTTCGCCGACCGGGACAGGGCGGGCAGATACGCAGTATTTT.